This TCR beta chain was sequenced during a study of cytomegalovirus exposure and HLA in healthy donors. It was with 60 Vbeta and 13 Jbeta primers that the PCR ran. Assay used: immunoSEQ multiplex PCR; TCRdb lists only in-frame clones, some missing. This sample has tens of thousands of clones, with about 70% found just once. V lost 2 bases, J lost 3 bases, and 11 bases lay in between. CDR3 length equals 15 residues. Germline V gene data show CDR1 as SGHVS and CDR2 as FNYEAQ. The sequence was collected from a man between 35 and 55 years old in good health and CMV-seropositive. This sequence joins TRBV7-6 and TRBJ1-5, with D possibly TRBD1 on 5 matching bases. The sequenced sample was PBMCs. CDR3 in amino acids: CASSLQSGLNQPQHF. For the CDR3, the DNA is TGTGCCAGCAGCTTACAATCAGGGCTCAATCAGCCCCAGCATTTT.